The clone carrying this T cell receptor beta chain was detected a few times. Its antigen remains unidentified. The junction had 5 bases not matched to a gene; V was cut back by 1 base and J by 11 bases. The CDR3 has 14 residues. Germline CDR1 reads LGHDT; CDR2 reads YNNKEL (reference sequence). Using RNA transcripts as the source, TCR beta CDR3 regions were amplified. The HTBI primer set drove a first-round RT-PCR of the TCR CDR3. MiXCR was run by TCRdb on the multiplex PCR reads, yielding one entry per CDR3 protein. The sample has roughly 380,000 distinct CDR3 sequences; about 15% are singletons. This record belongs to a study of T cells in Graves' hyperthyroidism and ophthalmopathy. The wider study: Prior to any treatment, at the point of initial diagnosis, peripheral blood was collected.

Points from the study as a whole: Researchers found most expanded thyroid clonotypes above 0.001 in blood as well.

When ophthalmopathy did not progress within 18 months, Graves' hyperthyroidism was considered stable. Exclusions: uncontrolled infection, other autoimmune disease, pregnancy, lactation. The genes are TRBV3-1 and TRBJ2-5; 12 nucleotides align to TRBD2. The TCR originated in a woman aged 60-75 years with Graves' hyperthyroidism. Sequencing was performed on blood. In nucleotides, the CDR3 is TGTGCCAGCAGCCAAGGCCGGACTAGCGGGGCTCAGTACTTC. It is translated as CASSQGRTSGAQYF.